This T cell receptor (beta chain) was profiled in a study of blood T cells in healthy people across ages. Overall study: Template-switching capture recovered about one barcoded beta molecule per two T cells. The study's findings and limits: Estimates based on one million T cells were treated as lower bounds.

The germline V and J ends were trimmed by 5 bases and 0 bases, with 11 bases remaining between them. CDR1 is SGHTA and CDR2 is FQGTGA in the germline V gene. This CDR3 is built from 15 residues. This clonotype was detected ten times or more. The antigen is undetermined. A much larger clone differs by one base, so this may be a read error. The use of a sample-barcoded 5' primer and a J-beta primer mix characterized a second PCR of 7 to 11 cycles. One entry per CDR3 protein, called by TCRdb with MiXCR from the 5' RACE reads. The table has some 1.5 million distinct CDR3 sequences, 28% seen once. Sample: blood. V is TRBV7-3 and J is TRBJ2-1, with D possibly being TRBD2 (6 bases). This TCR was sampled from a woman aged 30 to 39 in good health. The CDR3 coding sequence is TGTGCCAGCAGCCCTAGCGAGAGCTCCTACAATGAGCAGTTCTTC. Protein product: CASSPSESSYNEQFF.